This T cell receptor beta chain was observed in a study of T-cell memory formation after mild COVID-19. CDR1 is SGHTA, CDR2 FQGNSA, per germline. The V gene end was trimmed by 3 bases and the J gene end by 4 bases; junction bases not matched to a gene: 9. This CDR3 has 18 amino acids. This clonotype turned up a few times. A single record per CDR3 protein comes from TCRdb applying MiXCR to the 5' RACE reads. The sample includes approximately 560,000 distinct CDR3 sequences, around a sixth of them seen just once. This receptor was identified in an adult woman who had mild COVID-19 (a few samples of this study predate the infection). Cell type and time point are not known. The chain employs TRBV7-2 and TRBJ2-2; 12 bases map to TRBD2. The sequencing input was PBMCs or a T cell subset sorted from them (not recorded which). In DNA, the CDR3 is TGTGCCAGCAGCTTCTCAGGACTAGCGGGGTTGAGCACCGGGGAGCTGTTTTTT. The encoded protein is CASSFSGLAGLSTGELFF. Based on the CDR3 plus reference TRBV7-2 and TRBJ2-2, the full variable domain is GAGVSQSPSNKVTEKGKDVELRCDPISGHTALYWYRQSLGQGLEFLIYFQGNSAPDKSGLPSDRFSAERTGGSVSTLTIQRTQQEDSAVYLCASSFSGLAGLSTGELFFGEGSRLTVL.